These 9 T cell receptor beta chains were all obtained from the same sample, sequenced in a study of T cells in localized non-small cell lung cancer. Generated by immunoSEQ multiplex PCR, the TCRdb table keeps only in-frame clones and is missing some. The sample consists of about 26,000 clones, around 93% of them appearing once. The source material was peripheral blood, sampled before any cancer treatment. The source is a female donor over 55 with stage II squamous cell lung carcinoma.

CDR3 amino acids: CASSLKDYTEAFF. CDR3 in DNA: TGTGCCAGCAGCTTAAAGGATTACACTGAAGCTTTCTTT. This chain uses TRBV11-2 with TRBJ1-1; D is unresolved. This CDR3 is 13 amino acids long. The V gene lost 2 bases and the J gene lost 3 bases, with 7 bases spanning the gap. Germline V gene sequence: CDR1 SGHAT, CDR2 FQNNGV.

The CDR3, as DNA: TGTGCCAGCAGTTTATCGGGGCGACAGCTAGGAAACATTCAGTACTTC. The encoded protein is CASSLSGRQLGNIQYF. The chain employs TRBV27 and TRBJ2-4; the D gene is possibly TRBD1 (5 bases). Trimming cost V 0 bases and J 6 bases, with 15 bases left between them. CDR1 is MNHEY and CDR2 is SMNVEV in the germline V gene (reference sequence). The CDR3 length is 16 residues.

The CDR3 sequence is CASSEVRTEAFF. CDR3 DNA: TGTGCCAGCAGTGAAGTGAGAACTGAAGCTTTCTTT. This rearrangement joins TRBV6-1 to TRBJ1-1; D ambiguous. Trimming shortened V by 1 base and J by 5 bases, and 5 bases separated the two germline ends. The germline V gene has CDR1 MNHNS and CDR2 SASEGT. The CDR3 has 12 amino acids.

CDR3 in amino acids: CASSLKATLPNEQFF. CDR3 nucleotide sequence: TGTGCCAGCAGTTTAAAGGCGACCCTCCCCAATGAGCAGTTCTTC. The chain employs TRBV27 and TRBJ2-1, with no clear D. CDR3 length: 15 residues. Germline assignment: CDR1 MNHEY and CDR2 SMNVEV (reference sequence). V was clipped by 2 bases and J by 6 bases, with 14 bases between them.

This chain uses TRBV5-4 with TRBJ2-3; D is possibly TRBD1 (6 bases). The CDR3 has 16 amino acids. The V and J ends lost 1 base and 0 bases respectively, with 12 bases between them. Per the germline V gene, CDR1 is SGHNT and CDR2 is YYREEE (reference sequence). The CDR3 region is CASSLSAGASTDTQYF. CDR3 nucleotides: TGTGCCAGCAGCTTGAGTGCAGGGGCCAGCACAGATACGCAGTATTTT.

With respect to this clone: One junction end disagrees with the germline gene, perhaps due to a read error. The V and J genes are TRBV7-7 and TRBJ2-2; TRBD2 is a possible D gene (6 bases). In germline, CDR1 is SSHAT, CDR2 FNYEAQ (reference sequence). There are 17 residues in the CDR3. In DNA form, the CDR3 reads TGTGCTAGCAGCCCCATATTGCGGGGCCTAAACACCGGGGAGCTGTTTTTT. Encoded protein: CASSPILRGLNTGELFF.

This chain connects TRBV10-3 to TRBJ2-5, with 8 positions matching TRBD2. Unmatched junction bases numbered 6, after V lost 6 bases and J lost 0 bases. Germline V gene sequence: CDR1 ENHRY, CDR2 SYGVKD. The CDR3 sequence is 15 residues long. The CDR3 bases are TGTGCCATCAGCACTGGCGGGAGGTACCAAGAGACCCAGTACTTC. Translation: CAISTGGRYQETQYF.

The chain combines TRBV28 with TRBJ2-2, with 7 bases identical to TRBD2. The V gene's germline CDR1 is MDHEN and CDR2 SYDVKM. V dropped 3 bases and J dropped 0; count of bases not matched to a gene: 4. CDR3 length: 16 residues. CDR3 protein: CASSFQAGPNTGELFF. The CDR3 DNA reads TGTGCCAGCAGTTTTCAAGCGGGGCCGAACACCGGGGAGCTGTTTTTT.

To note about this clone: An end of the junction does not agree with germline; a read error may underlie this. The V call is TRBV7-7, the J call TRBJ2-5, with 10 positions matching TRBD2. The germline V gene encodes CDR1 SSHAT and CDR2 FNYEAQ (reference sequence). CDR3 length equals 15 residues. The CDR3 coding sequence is TGTGCTAGCAGCCTGGTACTAGCGGGGCAAGAGACCCAGTACTTC. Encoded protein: CASSLVLAGQETQYF.